Each of the 6 T cell receptor beta chains below was sequenced from the same sample in a study of blood T cell repertoires in COVID-19. Profiling relied on immunoSEQ multiplex PCR, and the TCRdb table lists in-frame clones only, not all of them. The table lists roughly 330,000 clones, roughly 86% of them singletons. Sequencing input: peripheral blood. The receptors originated from a woman between 50 and 59 years old with acute or convalescent COVID-19.

The chain recombines TRBV7-8 with TRBJ2-1; TRBD2 might be the D (5 bases). Trimming removed 3 bases at V and 2 bases at J, with 11 bases between. CDR1 SGHVS and CDR2 FQNEAQ come from the germline V gene. The CDR3 runs 15 residues. The CDR3 coding sequence is TGTGCCAGCAGCTTTGGCGTCGGGACCTACAATGAGCAGTTCTTC. As protein: CASSFGVGTYNEQFF. The full variable domain, with the rest looked up from reference TRBV7-8 and TRBJ2-1, is GAGVSQSPRYKVAKRGQDVALRCDPISGHVSLFWYQQALGQGPEFLTYFQNEAQLDKSGLPSDRFFAERPEGSVSTLKIQRTQQEDSAVYLCASSFGVGTYNEQFFGPGTRLTVL.

The CDR3 sequence is CASSVAGGPYSGNTIYF. CDR3 sequence (DNA): TGTGCCAGCAGCGTAGCTGGAGGGCCATACTCTGGAAACACCATATATTTT. V usage is TRBV9 and J usage is TRBJ1-3; D unresolved. CDR3 length: 17 amino acids. From germline, CDR1 is SGDLS and CDR2 YYNGEE. Trimming pared 0 bases from V and 0 bases from J, leaving 13 bases between.

The chain joins TRBV28 to TRBJ2-1; 14 bases match TRBD2. J gave up 4 bases and V 2 bases, and 13 bases lay outside the gene matches. CDR1 and CDR2 (germline): MDHEN, SYDVKM. This CDR3 region has 20 residues. The CDR3 region is CASSLGWGTSGSGVYNEQFF. CDR3 nucleotides: TGTGCCAGCAGTTTAGGGTGGGGGACTAGCGGGAGCGGGGTGTACAATGAGCAGTTCTTC.

The rearrangement joins TRBV11-2 to TRBJ1-2; TRBD1 might be the D (5 bases). Deletions cut 2 bases from V and 4 bases from J, with 20 bases between. CDR3 length equals 17 residues. The germline gives CDR1 SGHAT, CDR2 FQNNGV. CDR3 bases: TGTGCCAGCAGCTTACGCGCGGGGGACCTATTAGGCTATGGCTACACCTTC. Its translation: CASSLRAGDLLGYGYTF.

The chain employs TRBV30 and TRBJ2-2; 7 bases agree with TRBD1. Looked up from germline, CDR1 is GTSNPN and CDR2 is SVGIG (reference sequence). The CDR3 has 15 residues. The junction had 7 bases not matched to a gene; V was cut back by 2 bases and J by 4 bases. The CDR3 nucleotides are TGTGCCTGGAGTCAACTGGGACAGTCCACCGGGGAGCTGTTTTTT. This translates into CAWSQLGQSTGELFF.

The rearrangement links TRBV27 to TRBJ2-3, with TRBD1 matching over 8 bases. The CDR3 has 16 amino acids. Per the germline V gene, CDR1 is MNHEY and CDR2 is SMNVEV (reference sequence). J was trimmed by 4 bases and V by 5 bases; bases with no gene match: 11. CDR3: CASSLGQGFSPDTQYF. The CDR3 bases are TGTGCCAGCAGTCTAGGACAGGGATTCTCCCCAGATACGCAGTATTTT.